This is a list of T cell receptor beta chains from one sample in a study of T cell changes during pregnancy in multiple sclerosis. The protocol was immunoSEQ multiplex PCR, while the TCRdb copy is restricted to in-frame clones and leaves out a portion. The data hold roughly 70,000 clones, with about 91% observed a single time. The sample consisted of peripheral blood, taken in the first trimester of pregnancy. These receptors all come from a female donor with multiple sclerosis, enrolled in a pregnancy study. Both conserved end residues are part of each CDR3. Each record gives: D gene, J gene, clone size, V gene, CDR3 protein, CDR3 DNA. D genes are given only for firm matches. For some rows the clone size is stated as once, few or many, or as a class when expanded; others skip it.

d_gene: -
j_gene: TRBJ1-4
abundance: -
v_gene: TRBV27
CDR3aa: CASSSHRESQKKLFF
CDR3nt: TGTGCCAGCAGTTCCCACAGGGAATCTCAGAAAAAACTGTTTTTT

d_gene: -
j_gene: TRBJ1-1
abundance: few
v_gene: TRBV9
CDR3aa: CASSVERAGEAFF
CDR3nt: TGTGCCAGCAGCGTAGAGAGGGCGGGTGAAGCTTTCTTT

d_gene: TRBD2
j_gene: TRBJ2-1
abundance: -
v_gene: TRBV28
CDR3aa: CASSSFLTSGTDNEQFF
CDR3nt: TGTGCCAGCAGTTCCTTCCTTACTAGCGGGACGGACAATGAGCAGTTCTTC

d_gene: -
j_gene: TRBJ1-5
abundance: -
v_gene: TRBV6-6
CDR3aa: CASSRRGGSNQPQHF
CDR3nt: TGTGCCAGCAGCCGACGCGGGGGGAGCAATCAGCCCCAGCATTTT

d_gene: -
j_gene: TRBJ1-2
abundance: -
v_gene: TRBV5-6
CDR3aa: CASSLYDRRSGGYTF
CDR3nt: TGTGCCAGCAGCTTGTACGACAGGCGCTCTGGTGGCTACACCTTC

d_gene: -
j_gene: TRBJ1-2
abundance: -
v_gene: TRBV6-5
CDR3aa: CASNSGVRAGGYTF
CDR3nt: TGTGCCAGCAACTCAGGGGTACGGGCGGGCGGCTACACCTTC

d_gene: TRBD2
j_gene: TRBJ2-1
abundance: -
v_gene: TRBV2
CDR3aa: CASSSLTSGSLNEQFF
CDR3nt: TGTGCCAGCAGTTCTCTGACTAGCGGGAGCCTCAATGAGCAGTTCTTC

d_gene: TRBD2
j_gene: TRBJ2-2
abundance: -
v_gene: TRBV4-2
CDR3aa: CASSPGLAGRRGELFF
CDR3nt: TGTGCCAGCAGCCCAGGACTAGCGGGACGAAGGGGGGAGCTGTTTTTT

d_gene: -
j_gene: TRBJ1-1
abundance: -
v_gene: TRBV28
CDR3aa: CASTLLRGREAFF
CDR3nt: TGTGCCAGCACCCTCTTGCGGGGGCGAGAAGCTTTCTTT

d_gene: TRBD1
j_gene: TRBJ2-7
abundance: once
v_gene: TRBV7-3
CDR3aa: CASSLAVRLRDRGEGEQYF
CDR3nt: TGTGCCAGCAGCTTGGCTGTCCGCCTCCGGGACAGGGGAGAAGGGGAGCAGTACTTC

d_gene: TRBD2
j_gene: TRBJ2-1
abundance: -
v_gene: TRBV9
CDR3aa: CASSGSGPYNEQFF
CDR3nt: TGTGCCAGCAGCGGTAGCGGGCCCTACAATGAGCAGTTCTTC

d_gene: TRBD1
j_gene: TRBJ2-5
abundance: -
v_gene: TRBV28
CDR3aa: CASSRGTGGPETQYF
CDR3nt: TGTGCCAGCAGCCGTGGGACAGGGGGCCCAGAGACCCAGTACTTC

d_gene: TRBD1
j_gene: TRBJ1-5
abundance: -
v_gene: TRBV2
CDR3aa: CASKRDRGFQPQHF
CDR3nt: TGTGCCAGCAAGAGGGACAGGGGTTTTCAGCCCCAGCATTTT

d_gene: TRBD1
j_gene: TRBJ1-1
abundance: -
v_gene: TRBV29-1
CDR3aa: CSVWTGRNTEAFF
CDR3nt: TGCAGCGTGTGGACAGGACGGAACACTGAAGCTTTCTTT

d_gene: -
j_gene: TRBJ1-2
abundance: -
v_gene: TRBV5-4
CDR3aa: CASSGDRGSYGYTF
CDR3nt: TGTGCCAGCAGCGGCGATCGGGGGTCGTATGGCTACACCTTC

d_gene: -
j_gene: TRBJ2-3
abundance: -
v_gene: TRBV2
CDR3aa: CASSGTGYDTQYF
CDR3nt: TGTGCCAGCAGCGGGACTGGCTACGATACGCAGTATTTT

d_gene: -
j_gene: TRBJ1-1
abundance: -
v_gene: TRBV30
CDR3aa: CAWSQGPGSEAFF
CDR3nt: TGTGCCTGGAGTCAGGGGCCTGGCTCTGAAGCTTTCTTT

d_gene: -
j_gene: TRBJ2-3
abundance: -
v_gene: TRBV27
CDR3aa: CASSLRRVGIDTQYF
CDR3nt: TGTGCCAGCAGTTTAAGGCGGGTGGGGATAGATACGCAGTATTTT

d_gene: -
j_gene: TRBJ1-4
abundance: -
v_gene: TRBV4-1
CDR3aa: CASSQGDLFWAGEKLFF
CDR3nt: TGCGCCAGCAGCCAAGGAGATCTCTTTTGGGCGGGCGAAAAACTGTTTTTT

d_gene: -
j_gene: TRBJ1-2
abundance: -
v_gene: TRBV30
CDR3aa: CAWSSRDYGYTF
CDR3nt: TGTGCCTGGAGTTCCAGGGACTATGGCTACACCTTC

d_gene: TRBD2
j_gene: TRBJ2-7
abundance: -
v_gene: TRBV6-5
CDR3aa: CASSYSSLAGNYEQYF
CDR3nt: TGTGCCAGCAGTTACTCGAGCCTAGCGGGGAATTACGAGCAGTACTTC

d_gene: TRBD1
j_gene: TRBJ1-1
abundance: -
v_gene: TRBV7-9
CDR3aa: CASSRGQLLEAFF
CDR3nt: TGTGCCAGCAGCCGGGGACAGCTCCTTGAAGCTTTCTTT

d_gene: TRBD2
j_gene: TRBJ2-5
abundance: -
v_gene: TRBV5-6
CDR3aa: CASSLLAGEKTQYF
CDR3nt: TGTGCCAGCAGCCTTCTAGCGGGAGAGAAGACCCAGTACTTC

d_gene: -
j_gene: TRBJ1-2
abundance: -
v_gene: TRBV6-1
CDR3aa: CASSARGLSYGYTF
CDR3nt: TGTGCCAGCAGCGCCCGAGGGTTATCATATGGCTACACCTTC

d_gene: -
j_gene: TRBJ1-1
abundance: -
v_gene: TRBV6-1
CDR3aa: CASSDFEAFF
CDR3nt: TGTGCCAGCAGTGACTTTGAAGCTTTCTTT

d_gene: -
j_gene: TRBJ2-2
abundance: -
v_gene: TRBV5-6
CDR3aa: CASSLAGIGELFF
CDR3nt: TGTGCCAGCAGCTTGGCCGGGATCGGGGAGCTGTTTTTT

d_gene: TRBD1
j_gene: TRBJ2-7
abundance: once
v_gene: TRBV7-9
CDR3aa: CASSTSGTGSQQYF
CDR3nt: TGTGCCAGCAGCACAAGCGGGACAGGGTCTCAGCAGTACTTC

d_gene: -
j_gene: TRBJ1-6
abundance: few
v_gene: TRBV6-1
CDR3aa: CASSAQDQGSPLHF
CDR3nt: TGTGCCAGCAGTGCCCAGGATCAGGGCTCACCCCTCCACTTT

d_gene: TRBD2
j_gene: TRBJ2-1
abundance: -
v_gene: TRBV5-1
CDR3aa: CASSRSGSPPPGQFF
CDR3nt: TGCGCCAGCAGCCGTAGCGGGAGTCCCCCCCCCGGCCAGTTCTTC

d_gene: -
j_gene: TRBJ1-2
abundance: once
v_gene: TRBV19
CDR3aa: CASLMTGAVEINYGYTF
CDR3nt: TGTGCCAGTCTAATGACGGGAGCAGTGGAAATAAACTATGGCTACACCTTC

d_gene: TRBD2
j_gene: TRBJ2-3
abundance: -
v_gene: TRBV27
CDR3aa: CASSSPGGPSDTQYF
CDR3nt: TGTGCCAGCAGTTCGCCGGGAGGGCCGTCAGATACGCAGTATTTT

d_gene: TRBD1
j_gene: TRBJ1-2
abundance: -
v_gene: TRBV30
CDR3aa: CAWSGTGDGYTF
CDR3nt: TGTGCCTGGAGTGGGACAGGGGATGGCTACACCTTC

d_gene: TRBD1
j_gene: TRBJ1-2
abundance: -
v_gene: TRBV9
CDR3aa: CASSANRGFNYGYTF
CDR3nt: TGTGCCAGCAGCGCCAACAGGGGCTTTAACTATGGCTACACCTTC

d_gene: -
j_gene: TRBJ1-4
abundance: once
v_gene: TRBV9
CDR3aa: CASSVGGTNEKLFF
CDR3nt: TGTGCCAGCAGCGTTGGGGGGACTAATGAAAAACTGTTTTTT

d_gene: TRBD1
j_gene: TRBJ1-1
abundance: -
v_gene: TRBV18
CDR3aa: CASSTSYSGGERNTEAFF
CDR3nt: TGTGCCAGCTCAACATCCTATTCAGGGGGTGAGAGGAACACTGAAGCTTTCTTT

d_gene: TRBD1
j_gene: TRBJ2-7
abundance: -
v_gene: TRBV6-5
CDR3aa: CASSRLRQGPYEQYF
CDR3nt: TGTGCCAGCAGTCGACTCCGACAGGGGCCCTACGAGCAGTACTTC

d_gene: -
j_gene: TRBJ2-5
abundance: -
v_gene: TRBV7-9
CDR3aa: CASSLDGGETQYF
CDR3nt: TGTGCCAGCAGCTTAGACGGAGGAGAGACCCAGTACTTC

d_gene: TRBD1
j_gene: TRBJ2-7
abundance: once
v_gene: TRBV30
CDR3aa: CAWSRTGGGRGYEQYF
CDR3nt: TGTGCCTGGAGTCGGACAGGGGGCGGGAGGGGATACGAGCAGTACTTC

d_gene: TRBD1
j_gene: TRBJ2-7
abundance: -
v_gene: TRBV27
CDR3aa: CASSQGTGSYEQYF
CDR3nt: TGTGCCAGCAGTCAAGGGACAGGGTCCTACGAGCAGTACTTC

d_gene: TRBD1
j_gene: TRBJ2-1
abundance: -
v_gene: TRBV2
CDR3aa: CASSLRQGVNEQFF
CDR3nt: TGTGCCAGCAGCCTCCGGCAGGGGGTGAATGAGCAGTTCTTC

d_gene: -
j_gene: TRBJ2-2
abundance: -
v_gene: TRBV7-9
CDR3aa: CVWGGTGLSGELFF
CDR3nt: TGTGTCTGGGGCGGGACTGGACTCTCCGGGGAGCTGTTTTTT

d_gene: -
j_gene: TRBJ2-3
abundance: -
v_gene: TRBV15
CDR3aa: CATSRVAGSADTQYF
CDR3nt: TGTGCCACCAGCAGAGTTGCGGGTTCCGCAGATACGCAGTATTTT

d_gene: TRBD2
j_gene: TRBJ2-1
abundance: once
v_gene: TRBV4-2
CDR3aa: CASSQDTLAETQVDEQFF
CDR3nt: TGTGCCAGCAGCCAAGATACACTAGCGGAGACCCAAGTCGATGAGCAGTTCTTC

d_gene: -
j_gene: TRBJ1-2
abundance: -
v_gene: TRBV7-2
CDR3aa: CASSLEGYGLYGYTF
CDR3nt: TGTGCCAGCAGCTTGGAGGGGTATGGACTCTATGGCTACACCTTC

d_gene: TRBD2
j_gene: TRBJ2-7
abundance: once
v_gene: TRBV6-1
CDR3aa: CASKRQGLAVYEQYF
CDR3nt: TGTGCCAGCAAGCGTCAAGGACTAGCGGTTTACGAGCAGTACTTC

d_gene: -
j_gene: TRBJ2-7
abundance: -
v_gene: TRBV4-1
CDR3aa: CASSQGAGEQYF
CDR3nt: TGCGCCAGCAGCCAAGGGGCGGGGGAGCAGTACTTC

d_gene: TRBD2
j_gene: TRBJ2-7
abundance: -
v_gene: TRBV2
CDR3aa: CASSERTGGSYEQYF
CDR3nt: TGTGCCAGCAGTGAAAGAACGGGAGGGTCCTACGAGCAGTACTTC

d_gene: -
j_gene: TRBJ1-4
abundance: -
v_gene: TRBV6-4
CDR3aa: CASSSLGGDNPNEKLFF
CDR3nt: TGTGCCAGCAGCTCCCTGGGGGGAGACAACCCGAATGAAAAACTGTTTTTT

d_gene: -
j_gene: TRBJ2-1
abundance: once
v_gene: TRBV2
CDR3aa: CASSPSTGPSYNEQFF
CDR3nt: TGTGCCAGCAGCCCATCCACGGGTCCCTCCTACAATGAGCAGTTCTTC

d_gene: TRBD1
j_gene: TRBJ1-2
abundance: -
v_gene: TRBV29-1
CDR3aa: CSVRGQGVDYGYTF
CDR3nt: TGCAGCGTCAGGGGGCAGGGGGTTGACTATGGCTACACCTTC